This T cell receptor beta chain originates from a study of cytomegalovirus exposure and HLA in healthy donors (dated by TCRdb to between 2016 and 2019). For context, the study as a whole: An earlier analysis of approximately 640 of the donors reported about 250 Gb of sequence data and 117 million unique TCR beta sequences from some 180 million T cells. The number of donors typed differed by locus, with roughly 629-640 for A, B, C, DRB1 and DQB1, 522 for DQA1, 600 to 610 for DPA1, and some 440 for DPB1. Among the roughly 390 genotyped donors, under 90% belonged to the genetic ancestry cluster associated with self-reported Caucasian donors. Roughly 300 gigabases of sequencing data and tens of millions of unique TCR sequences made up an early release that covered over 550 HLA-typed donors. The later analysis used no new phenotypic data to find candidate immune exposures, relying instead on TCR beta sequences and their occurrence across donors. Several DR-DQ haplotypes were handled as single units for association and clustering because linkage in the cohort was strong. Donor age, sex, ethnicity and CMV serostatus were compiled together with the repertoire data. Genome-wide SNP genotypes for about three fifths of the roughly 670 donors were used in a later genetic analysis, which treated that subset as a discovery cohort. An earlier analysis of 587 of the donors used high-throughput TCR beta sequencing to judge whether each TCR beta V gene segment behaved as functional or pseudogenic. In a later analysis, previously published TCR beta repertoires from hundreds of donors were re-analyzed and high-resolution HLA genotyping was added so that TCR occurrence patterns could be studied. In addition to the first cohort of roughly 700 subjects, a separate validation cohort of about 120 different subjects was used. To predict cytomegalovirus infection status, the study brought together high-throughput TCR immunosequencing, statistical association of individual TCRs with disease status, and machine learning. The aim of the study was to test whether cataloging public T cell receptors could identify signatures of past pathogen exposure. Using immunosequencing, the study profiled T cell repertoires from 550 to 750 subjects and related those repertoires to cytomegalovirus serostatus. HLA typing covered class I and class II loci at four-digit resolution. All discovery cohort repertoires had been generated using a single sequencing platform. On average, about 240,000 unique TCR beta nucleotide sequences were sequenced per donor among some 420 genotyped donors of the cohort, with 15% to 20% of those sequences being non-productive. General conclusions and limits of the study: In vitro tests confirmed that a few of the cytomegalovirus-associated TCR beta chains recognize cytomegalovirus antigens. An earlier analysis of around 540 of the donors showed that most TCR beta V segments appeared in productive rearrangements either about 87% or about 30% of the time, which broadly matched IMGT annotations. Because counts were too low, about 18 rarely observed V segments, including chromosome 9 orphons, were excluded from the earlier analysis of 587 of the donors. A cluster of highly shared sequence variants was judged likely to represent a technical artifact of the sequencing pipeline. Immune exposure information for the cohort was limited to CMV serostatus. A further reported finding was that TCR beta sequences accurately predicted the HLA-A and HLA-B alleles for most subjects in the first cohort. The classifier was reported to diagnose cytomegalovirus status with high specificity and sensitivity in both the original cohort and the validation cohort. Some IMGT-functional V segments, including TRBV6-2 and TRBV6-3, could not be told apart with the 87-base-pair reads, so those segments were excluded. In a later analysis, TCR association rates were found to vary across HLA loci, with the most associated TCRs seen for DRB1 alleles and the fewest for HLA-C alleles. In the study, roughly 160 TCR beta chains were listed as associated with cytomegalovirus. According to a later genetic analysis, donors in an Asian-associated ancestry cluster had fewer N-insertions in productive TCRs than the approximately 650-donor mean. The presence/absence analyses assumed that sequencing depth was roughly uniform across donors, and that assumption may not be true. Compared with equally common non-associated chains, HLA-associated TCR beta chains in a later analysis were more clonally expanded and had lower generation probabilities. Only TCR beta chains were sequenced in this cohort, and the absence of alpha or paired-chain data limited detectable features. An association between a missense DCLRE1C variant and V-gene and J-gene trimming of TCR beta chains was found in a later genetic analysis and replicated in an independent cohort. In a later analysis, around 17,000 TCR beta sequences were associated with specific HLA alleles at a false discovery rate of 0.05. Linkage disequilibrium might explain the correlated functional status among segregating V segments, but an unknown experimental factor could not be excluded. According to the authors, the approach could potentially be generalized to other disease states and immunological phenotypes. Because some donors lacked HLA typing at each locus, the association tests relied only on the typed subset. In a later analysis, most CMV-associated TCR beta chains were found to appear HLA-restricted, with HLA associations seemingly driven largely by CMV exposure. Strong co-occurrence of HLA alleles, especially DR and DQ, made assigning TCR associations to individual alleles difficult. Most TCR sequences were seen in very few donors, while some public TCRs were found in many individuals. In a later analysis, several top co-occurrence clusters were reported to appear linked to parvovirus B19, influenza, CMV and Epstein-Barr virus.

The protocol used for the library was the immunoSEQ multiplex PCR assay. The multiplex PCR relied on a mix of 60 forward primers for TCR Vbeta segments and 13 reverse primers for TCR Jbeta segments. The CDR3 region of rearranged TCR beta genes was amplified from genomic DNA by a multiplex PCR assay. The Illumina HiSeq System was used to sequence the amplified TCR beta libraries as 87-base-pair reads. Under the source paper's analysis protocol: In a later analysis, about 80 million unique TCR beta chains were counted across the approximately 670 repertoires, and approximately 11 million of these chains were shared by at least two donors. To remove PCR and sequencing errors, raw reads were error-corrected and collapsed into unique sequences using a nearest-neighbor algorithm that merged closely related sequences. Alignment of CDR3 sequences to IMGT reference sequences was used to assign V, D and J gene segments. For a sequence to be retained, at least a six-nucleotide match to both a V gene segment and a J gene segment was required. Rearrangements were called productive when the CDR3 lacked stop codons and stayed in frame with V and J; all others were non-productive. CDR3 was defined according to IMGT convention as the region running from the second conserved V-encoded cysteine to the conserved J-encoded phenylalanine. The earlier analysis of a few hundred of the donors excluded sequences that lacked an unambiguous match to a single V gene segment. An earlier analysis of just under 600 of the donors called V segments functional above 56.7% productive rearrangements and segregating when the between-donor standard deviation exceeded 5%. To diagnose cytomegalovirus status from the catalog of TCR beta chain sequences, a statistical classification framework was built. A later analysis assigned V and J genes by comparing TCR nucleotide sequences with IMGT/GENE-DB human TR gene sequences. Using the TCRdist pipeline, a later analysis assigned CDR3 sequences along with most-parsimonious VDJ recombination scenarios. A later analysis defined each TCR beta chain by its CDR3 amino acid sequence plus V-gene family, and excluded reads lacking a unique V-gene family. A later analysis removed 550 to 650 highly shared, low-generation-probability nucleotide sequences to deal with suspected cross-contamination and a sequencing artifact. For each public chain, a later analysis derived a clonal expansion index from normalized ranks of inferred template counts within each repertoire. Generation probabilities in a later analysis came from a VDJ recombination model fitted to out-of-frame rearrangements, and those results were checked against IGoR. In a later analysis, hypergeometric tests were used to score TCR-TCR, TCR-HLA and TCR-CMV co-occurrence, with a repertoire-size bias correction applied to TCR pairs. In a later analysis, false discovery rates were estimated by permuting HLA or CMV assignments 20 times. A later analysis grouped co-occurring TCRs with DBSCAN, adding TCRdist sequence similarity when clustering within HLA-allele-positive subsets. Repertoires with fewer than 30,000 or more than 120,000 public chains, plus five repertoires with anomalous nucleotide sharing, were excluded from co-occurrence clustering. Here the immuneACCESS table is served through TCRdb, limited to in-frame sequences with V and J called. Missing clones are a known gap in these copies; in checked studies unresolved V genes cover under half, and the rest lacks a known reason. Clone size and the V and J calls come from that table; the DNA yielded D and trimming. The sample table holds some 150,000 clones, of which roughly 79% were seen once. Together, the top ten hold roughly 4.4% of the sample.

As regards this clone: Its cognate antigen has yet to be identified. Base qualities are not at hand, and no much larger clone is one base apart.

The CDR3 runs 14 residues from the cysteine to the phenylalanine. The only DNA kept is the CDR3, 42 bases in frame from the first base. Reading the germline V gene gives CDR1 LGHNA and CDR2 YNFKEQ. Cut back by 3 bases and 6 bases, the V and J ends lie 12 bases apart. The cohort comprised some 700 healthy bone marrow donors. All cohort members were sampled while nominally healthy, although unrecorded immune exposures were likely present. The donor tested CMV seropositive and was one of the 289 seropositive cohort members. Each donor provided a peripheral blood sample, and peripheral blood mononuclear cells were used for TCR beta sequencing. Genomic DNA extraction from the blood cell samples was performed with the Qiagen DNeasy Blood Extraction Kit.

The sequence joins TRBV4-2 to TRBJ1-5; matching of 6 bases hints at TRBD1 as the D gene. Material for sequencing was PBMCs. The sequence derives from a young woman in good health and CMV-seropositive. DNA sequence: TGTGCCAGCAGCCATAGACAGGCGCCTCAGCCCCAGCATTTT. Its coded protein is CASSHRQAPQPQHF.